Sequencing of this TCR beta chain was carried out in a study of T cell changes during pregnancy in multiple sclerosis. Generated by immunoSEQ multiplex PCR, the TCRdb table keeps only in-frame clones and is missing some. This table holds roughly 29,000 clones, approximately 90% found once. This specimen consisted of CD8+ T cells from peripheral blood mononuclear cells, obtained before pregnancy. The sequence derives from a female donor with multiple sclerosis, enrolled in a pregnancy study.

In DNA form, the CDR3 reads TGTGCCAGCAGCTTGGCCTCCGTCCGTCCGAGCTCCTACAATGAGCAGTTCTTC. Translating gives CASSLASVRPSSYNEQFF. This sequence joins TRBV5-4 and TRBJ2-1; D is undetermined. V lost 0 bases and J lost 0, with 16 bases in between. This CDR3 is 18 amino acids long. The germline V gene encodes CDR1 SGHNT and CDR2 YYREEE (reference sequence). Supplemented by reference TRBV5-4 and TRBJ2-1, the full variable domain reads ETGVTQSPTHLIKTRGQQVTLRCSSQSGHNTVSWYQQALGQGPQFIFQYYREEENGRGNFPPRFSGLQFPNYSSELNVNALELDDSALYLCASSLASVRPSSYNEQFFGPGTRLTVL.